A selection of T cell receptor beta chains follows, all from one sample in a study of T-cell memory formation after mild COVID-19. One entry per CDR3 protein, called by TCRdb with MiXCR from the 5' RACE reads. Among 300,000 to 400,000 distinct CDR3 sequences listed, under 30% were seen once. The specimen sequenced was PBMCs or a T cell subset sorted from them (not recorded which). The receptors were sampled from an adult woman who had mild COVID-19 (a few samples of this study predate the infection). Cell type and time point are not known. Both conserved end residues are part of each CDR3. Each record gives: clone size, J gene, V gene, D gene, CDR3 protein, CDR3 DNA. A D gene is named only where the DNA matches it firmly. The listing skips clone size in some rows; elsewhere it reads once, few, many or a size class.

many TRBJ2-1 TRBV5-1 TRBD1 CASSLDRGYYNEQFF TGCGCCAGCAGCTTGGACAGGGGCTATTACAATGAGCAGTTCTTC
few TRBJ2-1 TRBV24-1 - CATSIYNEQFF TGTGCCACCAGCATTTACAATGAGCAGTTCTTC
- TRBJ2-7 TRBV9 - CASSALSGEQYF TGTGCCAGCAGCGCTTTGTCGGGCGAGCAGTACTTC
- TRBJ2-7 TRBV7-8 - CASSFGENYEQYF TGTGCCAGCAGCTTTGGTGAGAACTACGAGCAGTACTTC
few TRBJ2-1 TRBV20-1 TRBD2 CSARDLASGGYNEQFF TGCAGTGCTAGAGATCTGGCTAGCGGGGGTTACAATGAGCAGTTCTTC
- TRBJ2-3 TRBV20-1 TRBD1 CSAGPDRADTQYF TGCAGTGCAGGTCCCGACAGGGCAGATACGCAGTATTTT
- TRBJ1-5 TRBV7-9 TRBD1 CASSLAGGAQPQHF TGTGCCAGCAGCTTAGCAGGGGGCGCCCAGCCCCAGCATTTT
few TRBJ2-5 TRBV18 TRBD1 CASSQGQGPETQYF TGTGCCAGCTCACAGGGACAGGGGCCAGAGACCCAGTACTTC
few TRBJ2-7 TRBV20-1 - CSAREPRSYEQYF TGCAGTGCTAGAGAACCCAGGTCCTACGAGCAGTACTTC
- TRBJ2-2 TRBV9 - CASRGHPGSPVANTGELFF TGTGCCAGCAGAGGACATCCCGGATCTCCTGTTGCGAACACCGGGGAGCTGTTTTTT
few TRBJ1-2 TRBV11-1 - CASSFGFNYGYTF TGTGCCAGCAGTTTTGGATTTAACTATGGCTACACCTTC